Each of the 25 T cell receptor beta chains below was sequenced from the same sample in a study of cytomegalovirus exposure and HLA in healthy donors. It was with 60 Vbeta and 13 Jbeta primers that the PCR ran. The method was immunoSEQ multiplex PCR; TCRdb's version includes in-frame clones alone and lacks a portion of them. The sample contains 95,000 to 100,000 clones, about 70% of which appear only once. Sequencing used PBMCs. The receptors come from a human donor in good health.

This chain connects TRBV5-1 to TRBJ1-2, with 7 bases fitting TRBD1. From germline, CDR1 is SGHRS and CDR2 YFSETQ. The V and J ends lost 3 bases and 9 bases, in that order; junction bases with no gene match: 14. The CDR3 contains 15 residues. The CDR3 nucleotides are TGCGCCAGCAGCTCAATCTTGGGACAGCTTAGGAGCTACACCTTC. Amino acids: CASSSILGQLRSYTF.

This chain uses TRBV6-5 with TRBJ1-2; D may be TRBD1 (5 bases). Trimming cost V 2 bases and J 8 bases, with 12 bases left between them. Germline values: CDR1 MNHEY, CDR2 SVGAGI. This CDR3 comprises 13 residues. CDR3 sequence reads: CASSYRGLGGYTF. In DNA form, the CDR3 reads TGTGCCAGCAGTTACAGGGGACTGGGCGGCTACACCTTC.

In this sample, this clone turned up a few times. CDR3 coding DNA: TGCGCCAGCAGCGTCGTAGCGGGAACCTCCTACGAGCAGTACTTC. Translating gives CASSVVAGTSYEQYF. The chain has TRBV5-1 and TRBJ2-7; 8 bases are a match to TRBD2. The CDR3 consists of 15 residues. From germline, CDR1 is SGHRS and CDR2 YFSETQ. Losses at the gene ends were 4 bases for V and 0 bases for J; bases not matched to a gene: 6.

The chain combines TRBV2 with TRBJ2-1, with a possible D match to TRBD2 (6 bases). V lost 3 bases and J lost 3, with 12 bases in between. The CDR3 consists of 15 residues. CDR1 and CDR2 (germline): SNHLY, FYNNEI. CDR3 region: CASSDGGALYNEQFF. CDR3 DNA: TGTGCCAGCAGTGATGGCGGGGCGCTCTACAATGAGCAGTTCTTC.

V and J are TRBV12-5 and TRBJ2-2; TRBD1 matches 10 bases. The V gene end was trimmed by 5 bases and the J gene end by 3 bases; junction bases not matched to a gene: 3. The CDR3 length is 15 residues. The germline V gene encodes CDR1 LGHNT and CDR2 FRNRAP. CDR3 sequence: CASGPGTGDTGELFF. DNA of the CDR3: TGTGCTAGTGGTCCCGGGACAGGGGACACCGGGGAGCTGTTTTTT.

This CDR3 is CASSHRTGGTDTQYF. Here the CDR3 DNA reads TGTGCCAGCAGCCACAGGACAGGGGGCACAGATACGCAGTATTTT. This chain connects TRBV6-1 to TRBJ2-3; 9 bases fit TRBD1. CDR1 is MNHNS, CDR2 SASEGT, per germline. The CDR3 has 15 amino acids. The trim removed 6 bases at V and 1 base at J, leaving 5 bases unmatched.

The CDR3 is CASRLRDYLYF. The CDR3, as DNA: TGTGCCAGCAGACTCCGGGACTACCTTTACTTC. The chain combines TRBV27 with TRBJ2-7; 7 nucleotides match TRBD2. The junction had 9 bases not matched to a gene; V was cut back by 6 bases and J by 13 bases. The CDR3 runs 11 residues. The germline CDR1 and CDR2 sequences are MNHEY and SMNVEV (reference sequence).

The V and J genes are TRBV19 and TRBJ1-1, with 9 bases aligning to TRBD1. The CDR3 runs to 13 residues. Per the germline V gene, CDR1 is LNHDA and CDR2 is SQIVND (reference sequence). Germline trimming cut 6 bases from V and 6 bases from J; bases unmatched to any gene: 5. CDR3 protein: CASRDRGVAEAFF. DNA of the CDR3: TGTGCCAGTAGGGACAGGGGAGTTGCTGAAGCTTTCTTT. Based on the CDR3 plus reference TRBV19 and TRBJ1-1, the full variable domain is DGGITQSPKYLFRKEGQNVTLSCEQNLNHDAMYWYRQDPGQGLRLIYYSQIVNDFQKGDIAEGYSVSREKKESFPLTVTSAQKNPTAFYLCASRDRGVAEAFFGQGTRLTVV.

The chain links TRBV5-1 to TRBJ2-7, with 8 bases fitting TRBD2. The germline gives CDR1 SGHRS, CDR2 YFSETQ. V lost 0 bases to trimming and J lost 2 bases; unmatched junction nucleotides: 7. CDR3 length equals 16 residues. The CDR3 loop is CASSLGGGGSPYEQYF. The CDR3 DNA sequence: TGCGCCAGCAGCTTGGGTGGCGGGGGGAGCCCCTACGAGCAGTACTTC.

The chain joins TRBV2 to TRBJ1-4; TRBD1 might be the D (6 bases). The germline gives CDR1 SNHLY, CDR2 FYNNEI. The CDR3 has 15 residues. V lost 3 bases to trimming and J lost 5 bases, with 13 bases between them. This chain's CDR3 is CASSDRGLGNEKLFF. In nucleotides, the CDR3 is TGTGCCAGCAGTGACAGGGGATTAGGGAATGAAAAACTGTTTTTT.

A single count supports this clone. The V and J genes are TRBV18 and TRBJ2-2; 14 bases agree with TRBD2. J gave up 3 bases and V 4 bases, and 7 bases lay outside the gene matches. CDR1 and CDR2 (germline): KGHSH, LQKENI. CDR3 size: 18 residues. CDR3 loop: CASSLRLAGGQDTGELFF. In DNA form, the CDR3 reads TGTGCCAGCTCACTCCGACTAGCGGGGGGGCAAGACACCGGGGAGCTGTTTTTT.

The V gene is TRBV19, the J gene TRBJ1-2, with D possibly matching TRBD1 (6 bases). V was clipped by 0 bases and J by 2 bases, with 10 bases between them. The germline V gene has CDR1 LNHDA and CDR2 SQIVND (reference sequence). This CDR3 is built from 15 residues. CDR3 sequence reads: CASSIEGQQNYGYTF. CDR3 sequence (DNA): TGTGCCAGTAGTATAGAGGGACAACAGAACTATGGCTACACCTTC. The entire variable domain, with the rest obtained from reference TRBV19 and TRBJ1-2, is as follows: DGGITQSPKYLFRKEGQNVTLSCEQNLNHDAMYWYRQDPGQGLRLIYYSQIVNDFQKGDIAEGYSVSREKKESFPLTVTSAQKNPTAFYLCASSIEGQQNYGYTFGSGTRLTVV.

This clone appeared a few times. This rearrangement joins TRBV11-2 to TRBJ1-1; 7 bases match TRBD1. The ends lost 5 bases at V and 6 bases at J; junction bases unmatched: 6. The CDR3 totals 13 residues. Germline CDR1 and CDR2: SGHAT and FQNNGV. CDR3 loop: CASSLGQSSEAFF. The CDR3 DNA follows: TGTGCCAGCAGCCTGGGACAGTCTTCTGAAGCTTTCTTT.

The chain recombines TRBV4-1 with TRBJ1-2; perhaps TRBD1 as D (5 bases). The CDR3 totals 15 residues. CDR1 MGHRA and CDR2 YSYEKL come from the germline V gene. V was pared by 4 bases and J by 8 bases, with 20 bases between. Written as DNA, the CDR3 is TGCGCCAGCAGCCTGGCAGGGTTCCCCGTGAGGGGCTACACCTTC. This translates into CASSLAGFPVRGYTF.

The chain couples TRBV27 to TRBJ1-1, with 7 positions matching TRBD1. This CDR3 is 15 amino acids long. The J segment lost 4 bases and the V segment lost 3 bases, leaving 8 bases of the junction unmatched. From germline, CDR1 is MNHEY and CDR2 SMNVEV (reference sequence). CDR3 sequence (DNA): TGTGCCAGCAGTTTCCGACAGGGTAGCGGCACTGAAGCTTTCTTT. Translation gives CASSFRQGSGTEAFF.

The chain recombines TRBV27 with TRBJ1-4; D remains unclear. The CDR3 length is 15 residues. The ends were cut back, 6 bases at V and 7 bases at J, with 18 bases in the middle. The germline V gene encodes CDR1 MNHEY and CDR2 SMNVEV (reference sequence). CDR3 in DNA: TGTGCCAGCAGGGACGCGGCGGGGTGGAGTGAAAAACTGTTTTTT. Encoded protein: CASRDAAGWSEKLFF.

The rearrangement links TRBV27 to TRBJ2-1, with 13 positions matching TRBD2. The CDR3 runs to 16 residues. Germline CDR1 MNHEY, CDR2 SMNVEV (reference sequence). With 5 bases clipped from V and 6 bases from J, the junction kept 7 bases outside the gene matches. The CDR3 protein is CASSPGLAGRINEQFF. DNA for the CDR3: TGTGCCAGCAGTCCGGGACTAGCGGGGCGGATCAATGAGCAGTTCTTC.

The chain couples TRBV11-2 to TRBJ2-2, with D uncertain. Germline V lookup: CDR1 SGHAT, CDR2 FQNNGV. V gave up 4 bases and J gave up 8 bases, with 8 bases separating them. The CDR3 is 12 amino acids. This CDR3 reads CASSSLRGELFF. The DNA of the CDR3 is TGTGCCAGCAGCTCCCTCAGGGGGGAGCTGTTTTTT.

This clone turned up a few times. V and J are TRBV5-1 and TRBJ1-1, with a weak D call TRBD1 (6 bases). The CDR3 is 14 amino acids. The V end lost 4 bases, the J end lost 4 bases, and 14 bases lay between the germline ends. The germline V gene has CDR1 SGHRS and CDR2 YFSETQ. The CDR3 region is CASSVGHVSTEAFF. The CDR3 nucleotides read TGCGCCAGCAGCGTGGGACACGTGAGCACTGAAGCTTTCTTT.

The genes are TRBV10-3 and TRBJ1-1; D is uncertain. The germline V and J ends were trimmed by 0 bases and 0 bases, with 23 bases remaining between them. The CDR3 spans 20 residues. Germline V gene sequence: CDR1 ENHRY, CDR2 SYGVKD. The CDR3 bases are TGTGCCATCAGTGAGTCGACTCGGGATTCCGGAACCAAAATGAACACTGAAGCTTTCTTT. As protein: CAISESTRDSGTKMNTEAFF.

CDR3: CATSGRDRASYEQYF. CDR3 sequence (DNA): TGTGCCACCAGCGGCCGGGACAGGGCCTCCTACGAGCAGTACTTC. This chain connects TRBV15 to TRBJ2-5, with 9 bases identical to TRBD1. The end of the DNA aligns better with TRBJ2-7, so the J call may be wrong. The CDR3 runs 15 residues. Germline CDR1 and CDR2: LNHNV and YYDKDF (reference sequence).

The chain carries TRBV11-2 and TRBJ1-6; 7 bases agree with TRBD1. The CDR3 runs 13 residues. The J segment lost 10 bases and the V segment lost 5 bases, leaving 5 bases of the junction unmatched. CDR1 and CDR2 (germline): SGHAT, FQNNGV. CDR3 in amino acids: CASSTDRWSPLHF. The DNA of the CDR3 is TGTGCCAGCAGCACGGACAGGTGGTCACCCCTCCACTTT. Together with reference TRBV11-2 and TRBJ1-6, the CDR3 gives the full variable domain: EAGVAQSPRYKIIEKRQSVAFWCNPISGHATLYWYQQILGQGPKLLIQFQNNGVVDDSQLPKDRFSAERLKGVDSTLKIQPAKLEDSAVYLCASSTDRWSPLHFGNGTRLTVT.

The V call is TRBV19, the J call TRBJ1-3; the D is unclear. V was cut by 3 bases and J by 8 bases, with 20 bases left in between. The CDR3 has 16 residues. The germline V gene has CDR1 LNHDA and CDR2 SQIVND (reference sequence). The CDR3, as DNA: TGTGCCAGTAGTATTACACGTCTCCCCACCGGGGACACCATATATTTT. This gives the protein CASSITRLPTGDTIYF.

The gene calls are TRBV19 and TRBJ2-7; TRBD1 is a possible D gene (5 bases). CDR3 length: 14 residues. Germline V gives CDR1 LNHDA, CDR2 SQIVND (reference sequence). V was trimmed by 9 bases and J by 1 base, leaving 16 bases between them. The DNA for the CDR3 is TGTGCCAGCAATTCAGGGATATTATCCTACGAGCAGTACTTC. It translates to CASNSGILSYEQYF.

V gene TRBV9 combines with J gene TRBJ2-5; 10 bases align to TRBD2. This CDR3 contains 16 residues. The germline CDR1 and CDR2 sequences are SGDLS and YYNGEE. After removal of 0 bases from V and 1 base from J, the junction contained 3 bases not matched to a gene. The CDR3 reads CASSVGSGRLQETQYF. The CDR3 DNA reads TGTGCCAGCAGCGTAGGTAGCGGGAGGCTCCAAGAGACCCAGTACTTC.